This TCR beta chain is drawn from a study of shared clonotypes between healthy human individuals. The CDR3 is 15 residues long. V dropped 3 bases and J dropped 5; count of bases not matched to a gene: 9. Looked up from germline, CDR1 is SGHRS and CDR2 is YFSETQ. Sequencing was performed with immunoSEQ multiplex PCR; in TCRdb, only in-frame clones are kept and a portion is missing. Altogether roughly 500,000 clones are present, about 79% being singletons, with the ten largest covering 13%. This clone appeared a few times. The sequence derives from a middle-aged woman in good health. Some clones in this sample may be carry-over from other donors' samples. The sequenced sample was PBMCs. This chain joins TRBV5-1 and TRBJ2-7; 9 bases line up with TRBD1. CDR3 loop: CASSSAGTGLNEQYF. The CDR3 region has the DNA TGCGCCAGCAGCTCCGCCGGGACAGGGCTTAACGAGCAGTACTTC.